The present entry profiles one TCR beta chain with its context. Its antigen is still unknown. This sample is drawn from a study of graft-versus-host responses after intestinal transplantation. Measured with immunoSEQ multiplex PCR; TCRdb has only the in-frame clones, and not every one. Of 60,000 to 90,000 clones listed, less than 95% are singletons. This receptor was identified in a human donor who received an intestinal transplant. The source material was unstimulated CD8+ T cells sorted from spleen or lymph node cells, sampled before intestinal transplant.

The CDR3 sequence: CASSFTGGEDGYTF. Written as DNA, the CDR3 is TGTGCCAGCAGTTTTACAGGGGGCGAGGACGGCTACACCTTC. The V gene is TRBV6-5, the J gene TRBJ1-2; 9 bases are a match to TRBD1. The CDR3 loop spans 14 amino acids. From germline, CDR1 is MNHEY and CDR2 SVGAGI. After removal of 4 bases from V and 8 bases from J, the junction contained 8 bases not matched to a gene.